Following are 24 T cell receptor beta chains from one sample sequenced in a study of OX40 agonist ivuxolimab in advanced cancers. The method was immunoSEQ multiplex PCR; TCRdb's version includes in-frame clones alone and lacks a portion of them. The sample shows 25,000 to 35,000 clones, about 82% of them seen only once. Sequences were derived from CD4+ or CD8+ T cells sorted from blood, sampled in a trial of the OX40 agonist ivuxolimab. The receptors were gathered from an adult with an advanced solid tumor such as melanoma, head and neck, liver or kidney cancer.

The V call is TRBV11-2, the J call TRBJ2-1, with 7 bases fitting TRBD2. The germline V gene encodes CDR1 SGHAT and CDR2 FQNNGV. The CDR3 length is 17 residues. V was clipped by 4 bases and J by 7 bases; unmatched bases: 16. The DNA of the CDR3 is TGTGCCAGCAGCTCCCCCTCGGGGCGGGAGTTGGCAAATGAGCAGTTCTTC. Encoded protein: CASSSPSGRELANEQFF.

The rearrangement uses TRBV5-4 and TRBJ1-5; the D gene is possibly TRBD1 (5 bases). The CDR3 totals 14 residues. V lost 2 bases, J lost 1 base, and 7 bases lay in between. Germline assignment: CDR1 SGHNT and CDR2 YYREEE (reference sequence). This CDR3 reads CASSFGGSNQPQHF. The CDR3, as DNA: TGTGCCAGCAGCTTTGGGGGGAGCAATCAGCCCCAGCATTTT.

This clone was found once. This chain joins TRBV11-3 and TRBJ2-5; 9 nucleotides agree with TRBD1. Looked up from germline, CDR1 is SGHNT and CDR2 is YENEEA. V was clipped by 4 bases and J by 5 bases; unmatched bases: 8. The CDR3 has 15 amino acids. CDR3 residues: CASSSRDRVRETQYF. CDR3 in DNA: TGTGCCAGCAGCTCCCGGGACAGGGTTAGGGAGACCCAGTACTTC.

The V and J genes are TRBV5-6 and TRBJ2-7, with D maybe TRBD2 (5 bases). CDR1 is SGHDT and CDR2 is YYEEEE in the germline V gene. V was cut by 2 bases and J by 1 base, with 7 bases left in between. This CDR3 region has 13 residues. CDR3 in DNA: TGTGCCAGCAGCTTCGGCGGGTCCTACGAGCAGTACTTC. This sequence encodes CASSFGGSYEQYF.

This clone was detected only a few times. This chain links TRBV10-3 with TRBJ1-4; the D gene is possibly TRBD1 (5 bases). In germline, CDR1 is ENHRY, CDR2 SYGVKD. The germline V and J ends were trimmed by 6 bases and 8 bases, with 16 bases remaining between them. The CDR3 contains 14 residues. CDR3 DNA: TGTGCCATCAGCGAAGACGGGAGGGGAGAAAAACTGTTTTTT. The encoded protein is CAISEDGRGEKLFF.

This chain connects TRBV29-1 to TRBJ1-2; 11 bases fit TRBD1. The CDR3 runs 15 residues. The germline CDR1 and CDR2 sequences are SQVTM and ANQGSEA. With 1 base clipped from V and 4 bases from J, the junction kept 5 bases outside the gene matches. The CDR3 nucleotides read TGCAGCGTTGAAGCCGGGACAGGGGGGTTCTATGGCTACACCTTC. Its protein is CSVEAGTGGFYGYTF.

This clone turned up a few times. The V call is TRBV7-9, the J call TRBJ2-5; tentative D call: TRBD1 (6 bases). This CDR3 spans 14 amino acids. Per germline, CDR1 SEHNR and CDR2 FQNEAQ (reference sequence). Trimming stripped 6 bases from V and 5 bases from J, with 16 bases between. The CDR3 is CASSWTGQWETQYF. The CDR3 region has the DNA TGTGCCAGCAGTTGGACGGGACAATGGGAGACCCAGTACTTC.

The rearrangement uses TRBV9 and TRBJ2-1, with D possibly being TRBD1 (6 bases). V lost 0 bases and J lost 2, with 12 bases in between. The CDR3 is 16 residues long. CDR1 is SGDLS and CDR2 is YYNGEE in the germline V gene. CDR3 loop: CASSVGGQVPYNEQFF. CDR3 coding DNA: TGTGCCAGCAGCGTAGGGGGGCAGGTCCCCTACAATGAGCAGTTCTTC.

The J gene is TRBJ2-3, the V gene TRBV12-2; the table assigns TRBD2, which was not confirmed against the DNA. TRBV12-2 is tagged as a pseudogene. The CDR3 loop spans 17 amino acids. This chain's CDR3 is CASRLSLSREKADTQYF. In DNA form, the CDR3 reads TGTGCAAGTCGCTTAAGCTTAAGCCGGGAGAAGGCAGATACGCAGTATTTT.

The genes are TRBV7-6 and TRBJ2-3, with D hard to call. The V gene's germline CDR1 is SGHVS and CDR2 FNYEAQ. Between the trimmed V and J ends, which lost 5 bases and 3 bases, there was a span of 15 bases. The CDR3 has 15 amino acids. In nucleotides, the CDR3 is TGTGCCAGCAGCGTCGACTCCCGAAGGACAGATACGCAGTATTTT. This translates into CASSVDSRRTDTQYF.

The rearrangement joins TRBV9 to TRBJ2-7, with 9 bases identical to TRBD1. With V trimmed by 4 bases and J by 6 bases, 5 bases remained unmatched. Germline CDR1 SGDLS, CDR2 YYNGEE. CDR3 size: 13 residues. CDR3 amino acids: CASSSGQGSEQYF. The CDR3 DNA follows: TGTGCCAGCAGCTCAGGACAGGGGTCCGAGCAGTACTTC.

Here the CDR3 DNA reads TGTGCCAGCAGTGGCTCCTACGAGCAGTACTTC. It translates to CASSGSYEQYF. The chain carries TRBV4-2 and TRBJ2-7; the D is unclear. The V gene lost 6 bases and the J gene lost 0 bases, with 3 bases spanning the gap. Per the germline V gene, CDR1 is LGHNA and CDR2 is YNFKEQ. The CDR3 totals 11 residues.

Remarks on this clone: The sample has other DNA sequences that encode this CDR3 too. The gene calls are TRBV5-1 and TRBJ1-1, with D perhaps TRBD1 (6 bases). V lost 5 bases, J lost 5 bases, and 19 bases lay in between. Germline values: CDR1 SGHRS, CDR2 YFSETQ. This CDR3 region has 15 residues. The CDR3 sequence is CASSNSQGPGTEAFF. As DNA, the CDR3 is TGCGCCAGCAGTAATTCACAGGGCCCGGGGACTGAAGCTTTCTTT. Combining the CDR3 with reference TRBV5-1 and TRBJ1-1 gives the whole variable domain KAGVTQTPRYLIKTRGQQVTLSCSPISGHRSVSWYQQTPGQGLQFLFEYFSETQRNKGNFPGRFSGRQFSNSRSEMNVSTLELGDSALYLCASSNSQGPGTEAFFGQGTRLTVV.

This clone has only one observation. V is TRBV4-2 and J is TRBJ2-1; D gene uncertain. V was pared by 4 bases and J by 5 bases, with 12 bases between. This CDR3 region has 14 residues. Germline CDR1 reads LGHNA; CDR2 reads YNFKEQ. The CDR3 DNA is TGTGCCAGCAGCCTAGGCGGCGTAAACAATGAGCAGTTCTTC. Translated: CASSLGGVNNEQFF.

This clone came up a few times. The V call is TRBV6-1, the J call TRBJ2-1; D remains ambiguous. V lost 2 bases and J 8 bases, leaving 10 bases between the germline ends. The CDR3 is 13 residues long. Germline-derived CDR1 and CDR2 are MNHNS and SASEGT. CDR3 amino acids: CASSERHWDEQFF. In DNA, the CDR3 is TGTGCCAGCAGTGAACGGCACTGGGATGAGCAGTTCTTC.

This chain uses TRBV28 with TRBJ2-1, with 9 bases fitting TRBD2. The length of the CDR3 is 11 residues. The junction had 7 bases not matched to a gene; V was cut back by 6 bases and J by 16 bases. Looked up from germline, CDR1 is MDHEN and CDR2 is SYDVKM. CDR3 DNA: TGTGCCAGCAGCCCCGGGACTAGCTGCTTCTTC. Its protein is CASSPGTSCFF.

This clone was recorded a few times. The chain employs TRBV6-4 and TRBJ2-7; 10 positions match TRBD2. Germline CDR1 reads MRHNA; CDR2 reads SNTAGT. V lost 6 bases, J lost 3 bases, and 8 bases stayed unmatched. The CDR3 consists of 15 residues. The CDR3 DNA reads as TGTGCCAGCAGCGTCGATACTAGCGGGAACTACGAGCAGTACTTC. It yields the protein CASSVDTSGNYEQYF.

This clone was detected only once. This sequence joins TRBV5-5 and TRBJ1-4; no clear D. CDR1 and CDR2 (germline): SGHKS, YYEKEE (reference sequence). CDR3 length: 13 amino acids. V gave up 4 bases and J gave up 4 bases, with 8 bases separating them. CDR3: CASSAWGNEKLFF. DNA of the CDR3: TGTGCCAGCAGCGCGTGGGGTAATGAAAAACTGTTTTTT. The full variable domain, its missing parts supplied by reference TRBV5-5 and TRBJ1-4, is DAGVTQSPTHLIKTRGQQVTLRCSPISGHKSVSWYQQVLGQGPQFIFQYYEKEERGRGNFPDRFSARQFPNYSSELNVNALLLGDSALYLCASSAWGNEKLFFGSGTQLSVL.

V gene TRBV27 combines with J gene TRBJ2-7, with D perhaps TRBD2 (7 bases). The V gene's germline CDR1 is MNHEY and CDR2 SMNVEV (reference sequence). Between the trimmed V and J ends, which lost 4 bases and 4 bases, there was a span of 17 bases. The CDR3 length is 15 residues. CDR3 sequence: CASSSQSGGQYEQYF. The CDR3 DNA reads TGTGCCAGCAGTTCTCAGTCGGGAGGACAGTACGAGCAGTACTTC.

In this sample, this clone turned up a few times. This sequence joins TRBV2 and TRBJ2-7, with D perhaps matching TRBD1 (6 bases). The CDR3 has 14 amino acids. Germline values: CDR1 SNHLY, CDR2 FYNNEI. The V end was cut by 0 bases, the J end by 5 bases, with 11 bases between. The CDR3 DNA is TGTGCCAGCAGTGAAGCGCTTCCAGGGGACGAGCAGTACTTC. Its translation: CASSEALPGDEQYF.

This chain uses TRBV15 with TRBJ2-7, with 11 bases matching TRBD1. The V gene's germline CDR1 is LNHNV and CDR2 YYDKDF (reference sequence). This CDR3 is 16 amino acids long. Trimming cost V 0 bases and J 7 bases; bases outside gene matches: 8. CDR3 sequence reads: CATSRDRGQGEGEQYF. The CDR3, as DNA: TGTGCCACCAGCAGAGACCGGGGACAGGGGGAAGGGGAGCAGTACTTC.

The chain couples TRBV6-4 to TRBJ2-3, with 10 bases lining up with TRBD2. The V gene's germline CDR1 is MRHNA and CDR2 SNTAGT. This CDR3 spans 15 amino acids. Trimming at V came to 3 bases and at J to 4 bases, leaving 4 bases not matched to a gene. The CDR3 protein is CASSEAGGPADTQYF. The CDR3 DNA is TGTGCCAGCAGTGAAGCGGGAGGGCCTGCAGATACGCAGTATTTT.

This chain joins TRBV6-1 and TRBJ2-1; possibly TRBD2 for D (5 bases). This CDR3 contains 14 residues. V dropped 2 bases and J dropped 7 bases, with 12 bases sitting between them. The germline CDR1 and CDR2 sequences are MNHNS and SASEGT. DNA for the CDR3: TGTGCCAGCAGTGAATGGCTAGCTCTGAATGAGCAGTTCTTC. Translating it yields CASSEWLALNEQFF.

The sample holds a few counts of this clone. The chain combines TRBV4-1 with TRBJ2-7, with 8 bases matching TRBD1. The CDR3 totals 13 residues. With V trimmed by 6 bases and J by 3 bases, 4 bases remained unmatched. From germline, CDR1 is MGHRA and CDR2 YSYEKL. The CDR3: CASSSDRGYEQYF. The CDR3 region has the DNA TGCGCCAGCAGTTCCGACAGGGGCTACGAGCAGTACTTC.